This is a list of T cell receptor beta chains from one sample in a study of blood T cell repertoires in COVID-19. Produced via immunoSEQ multiplex PCR; TCRdb's table is partial and in-frame only. This sample has fewer than 300,000 clones; 70% to 90% occur once, and the top ten carry about 9.8%. Sequencing was done on a sample of peripheral blood. The receptors were gathered from a young man with active or convalescent COVID-19. Both conserved end residues are trimmed from each CDR3. The D gene is left open where the match is weak.

j_call d_call v_call cdr3_aa
TRBJ1-4 - TRBV27 ASSLTNSARYEKLF
TRBJ1-2 - TRBV10-3 AVGLSGENGYT
TRBJ2-7 - TRBV5-1 ASSLEYQGNEQY
TRBJ1-1 TRBD1 TRBV7-2 ASSSGGHTEAF
TRBJ1-5 - TRBV4-1 ASSQVGGSNQPQH
TRBJ2-5 - TRBV5-4 AYILGLPGGETQY
TRBJ2-7 - TRBV5-5 ASSYPGGEQY
TRBJ2-2 - TRBV9 ASSVGATNTGELF
TRBJ2-5 TRBD2 TRBV7-6 ASSLDPSGVKTQY
TRBJ2-7 TRBD2 TRBV6-2/TRBV6-3 ASSYGRGGLDEQY
TRBJ2-7 TRBD2 TRBV15 ATSSPPSGAYEQY
TRBJ2-3 TRBD2 TRBV9 ASSVIPSGTTDTQY
TRBJ1-2 TRBD1 TRBV6-5 ASSYSNQGAYGYT
TRBJ1-2 TRBD1 TRBV9 ASSPESGGFYGYT
TRBJ1-2 - TRBV18 ASSPGQAYGYT
TRBJ1-3 TRBD1 TRBV2 ASLQGANGNTIY
TRBJ1-4 - TRBV4-3 ASSQDPPEYNEKLF
TRBJ2-2 - TRBV7-8 ASSRVSGTGELF
TRBJ1-2 TRBD1 TRBV10-3 AISTLTGSLNGYT
TRBJ2-7 TRBD1 TRBV10-1 ASSEYGQEQPYEQY
TRBJ1-2 - TRBV29-1 SVESGYGYT
TRBJ1-5 TRBD1 TRBV7-9 ASSTGTGLIFGNQPQH
TRBJ2-3 TRBD2 TRBV7-9 ASSPLAGGPGTDTQY
TRBJ1-5 - TRBV6-1 ASRHYGH
TRBJ1-2 - TRBV7-2 ASSSQAGWANYGYT